Listed here are 32 T cell receptor beta chains from one sample, sequenced in a study of T cells after yellow fever vaccination. A single record per CDR3 protein comes from TCRdb applying MiXCR to the 5' RACE reads. This table has around 600,000 distinct CDR3 sequences, about 12% appearing once. The sample consisted of PBMCs, taken on the day of the yellow fever booster vaccination. All receptors derive from a man aged 25-40 years who received the YFV17D yellow fever vaccine.

This clonotype appeared a few times. This chain joins TRBV5-1 and TRBJ2-1; unclear D gene. This CDR3 spans 15 amino acids. Trimming took 4 bases from V and 9 from J, leaving 20 bases between them. Germline assignment: CDR1 SGHRS and CDR2 YFSETQ. The CDR3 DNA is TGCGCCAGCAGCGCGGCAGTCTCCTCAGGAAGTGAGCAGTTCTTC. Translation gives CASSAAVSSGSEQFF. Together with reference TRBV5-1 and TRBJ2-1, the CDR3 gives the full variable domain: KAGVTQTPRYLIKTRGQQVTLSCSPISGHRSVSWYQQTPGQGLQFLFEYFSETQRNKGNFPGRFSGRQFSNSRSEMNVSTLELGDSALYLCASSAAVSSGSEQFFGPGTRLTVL.

This clonotype was counted at least ten times. This chain uses TRBV7-3 with TRBJ2-2; D is ambiguous. This CDR3 is 13 amino acids long. Germline CDR1 SGHTA, CDR2 FQGTGA. V was cut by 4 bases and J by 1 base, with 4 bases left in between. CDR3 in DNA: TGTGCCAGCAGCTGGGAGAACACCGGGGAGCTGTTTTTT. Translating it yields CASSWENTGELFF. Full variable domain (remainder filled in from reference TRBV7-3 and TRBJ2-2): GAGVSQTPSNKVTEKGKYVELRCDPISGHTALYWYRQSLGQGPEFLIYFQGTGAADDSGLPNDRFFAVRPEGSVSTLKIQRTERGDSAVYLCASSWENTGELFFGEGSRLTVL.

The V gene is TRBV10-3, the J gene TRBJ2-5; D may be TRBD2 (7 bases). V was trimmed by 6 bases and J by 5 bases, leaving 19 bases between them. Per the germline V gene, CDR1 is ENHRY and CDR2 is SYGVKD. The CDR3 is 15 residues long. This CDR3 reads CAIRPGGRTRETQYF. The CDR3 coding sequence is TGTGCCATCAGGCCCGGGGGCAGGACTAGGGAGACCCAGTACTTC.

This clonotype was recorded at least ten times. The rearrangement uses TRBV5-1 and TRBJ2-5; D is perhaps TRBD2 (5 bases). The CDR3 sequence is 15 residues long. Trimming took off 0 bases at V and 5 bases at J, with 14 bases between the two ends. CDR1 is SGHRS, CDR2 YFSETQ, per germline. For the CDR3, the DNA is TGCGCCAGCAGCTTGGGGACTGTACGATCGGAGACCCAGTACTTC. Translated, it gives CASSLGTVRSETQYF.

The chain employs TRBV5-4 and TRBJ2-5; 7 nucleotides line up with TRBD1. CDR1 is SGHNT, CDR2 YYREEE, per germline (reference sequence). Germline trimming cut 2 bases from V and 4 bases from J; bases unmatched to any gene: 11. The CDR3 runs to 16 residues. CDR3 in amino acids: CASSLKTGSGLETQYF. The CDR3 nucleotides are TGTGCCAGCAGCTTAAAGACAGGGAGTGGTTTAGAGACCCAGTACTTC.

The chain combines TRBV20-1 with TRBJ1-1; D remains ambiguous. Deletions cut 7 bases from V and 1 base from J, with 10 bases between. Germline lookup yields CDR1 DFQATT and CDR2 SNEGSKA (reference sequence). CDR3 length: 12 amino acids. The CDR3 reads CSVLSANTEAFF. The CDR3 nucleotides are TGCAGTGTCCTCTCAGCGAACACTGAAGCTTTCTTT.

This clonotype was picked up a small number of times. This chain uses TRBV10-3 with TRBJ2-7; TRBD1 is a possible D gene (6 bases). Trimming took 9 bases from V and 4 from J, leaving 13 bases between them. The CDR3 length is 12 residues. Germline CDR1 ENHRY, CDR2 SYGVKD. The DNA for the CDR3 is TGTGCCATTGCTGCACAGGGTTACGAGCAGTACTTC. This encodes CAIAAQGYEQYF.

Of note for this clonotype: The junction differs from germline at one of its ends, possibly a read error. This chain links TRBV5-6 with TRBJ1-2, with unresolved D. CDR1 and CDR2 from the germline V gene are SGHDT and YYEEEE. This CDR3 region has 13 residues. The CDR3 sequence is CASSPGPAPGYTF. Written as DNA, the CDR3 is TGCGCCAGCAGCCCCGGACCGGCTCCGGGCTACACCTTC.

The rearrangement links TRBV6-1 to TRBJ2-3; TRBD1 might be the D (6 bases). The CDR3 runs to 13 residues. Trimming pared 7 bases from V and 6 bases from J, leaving 14 bases between. Germline V gene data show CDR1 as MNHNS and CDR2 as SASEGT. The CDR3 protein is CASKQGPADTQYF. Written as DNA, the CDR3 is TGTGCCAGCAAACAGGGACCGGCTGATACGCAGTATTTT.

The chain joins TRBV20-1 to TRBJ1-6, with D maybe TRBD1 (5 bases). The V end lost 1 base, the J end lost 3 bases, and 16 bases lay between the germline ends. This CDR3 has 17 amino acids. CDR1 DFQATT and CDR2 SNEGSKA come from the germline V gene (reference sequence). CDR3 residues: CSARGPGPGDYNSPLHF. CDR3 coding DNA: TGCAGTGCTAGAGGACCGGGACCTGGGGACTATAATTCACCCCTCCACTTT.

This clonotype came up a few times. This rearrangement joins TRBV5-5 to TRBJ1-3; no reliable D call. The germline gives CDR1 SGHKS, CDR2 YYEKEE (reference sequence). The V gene lost 1 base and the J gene lost 4 bases, with 12 bases spanning the gap. CDR3 length equals 15 residues. CDR3 region: CASSLNLENGNTIYF. CDR3 bases: TGTGCCAGCAGCTTGAACTTGGAGAACGGAAACACCATATATTTT.

The chain carries TRBV7-2 and TRBJ2-1, with TRBD2 as a possible D gene (6 bases). CDR1 is SGHTA, CDR2 FQGNSA, per germline. This CDR3 has 16 residues. Trimming took off 3 bases at V and 1 base at J, with 13 bases between the two ends. The CDR3, as DNA: TGTGCCAGCAGCTTCCGGGAGAGCGGATCCTACAATGAGCAGTTCTTC. Translated: CASSFRESGSYNEQFF.

This clonotype showed up just a few times. The V and J genes are TRBV24-1 and TRBJ2-3, with unresolved D. This CDR3 region has 14 residues. V shed 4 bases and J shed 6 bases, with 13 bases lying between them. Germline values: CDR1 KGHDR, CDR2 SFDVKD. The CDR3 region is CATSDPASWDTQYF. The CDR3 DNA follows: TGTGCCACCAGTGACCCGGCCTCGTGGGATACGCAGTATTTT.

J is TRBJ2-5 and V is TRBV29-1; the match to TRBD1 covers 10 bases. Trimming cost V 6 bases and J 4 bases; bases outside gene matches: 11. The length of the CDR3 is 15 residues. Germline CDR1 reads SQVTM; CDR2 reads ANQGSEA. The CDR3 is CSVPLTGGWGETQYF. The DNA of the CDR3 is TGCAGCGTCCCTTTGACAGGGGGCTGGGGAGAGACCCAGTACTTC. The full variable domain, rest sourced from reference TRBV29-1 and TRBJ2-5, is SAVISQKPSRDICQRGTSLTIQCQVDSQVTMMFWYRQQPGQSLTLIATANQGSEATYESGFVIDKFPISRPNLTFSTLTVSNMSPEDSSIYLCSVPLTGGWGETQYFGPGTRLLVL.

This clonotype was seen a handful of times. The chain employs TRBV6-1 and TRBJ1-1; tentative D call: TRBD1 (5 bases). Germline values: CDR1 MNHNS, CDR2 SASEGT. The CDR3 runs to 15 residues. With 10 bases removed from V and 1 base from J, the gap between germline ends came to 19 bases. CDR3 nucleotide sequence: TGTGCCACCATACTTTCTTTGACAGCGAACACTGAAGCTTTCTTT. It yields the protein CATILSLTANTEAFF.

This clonotype was seen ten or more times. The rearrangement joins TRBV28 to TRBJ2-3, with 9 nucleotides matching TRBD2. V shed 5 bases, J shed 4 bases, and the junction held 4 bases outside the gene matches. The length of the CDR3 is 14 residues. Per germline, CDR1 MDHEN and CDR2 SYDVKM. The chain's CDR3 is CASSLSGSPDTQYF. Written as DNA, the CDR3 is TGTGCCAGCAGTCTTAGCGGGAGTCCAGATACGCAGTATTTT. Based on the CDR3 plus reference TRBV28 and TRBJ2-3, the full variable domain is DVKVTQSSRYLVKRTGEKVFLECVQDMDHENMFWYRQDPGLGLRLIYFSYDVKMKEKGDIPEGYSVSREKKERFSLILESASTNQTSMYLCASSLSGSPDTQYFGPGTRLTVL.

The V and J genes are TRBV28 and TRBJ2-7, with TRBD1 as a possible D gene (6 bases). Germline lookup yields CDR1 MDHEN and CDR2 SYDVKM. V was trimmed by 5 bases and J by 6 bases, leaving 14 bases between them. The CDR3 runs to 13 residues. The CDR3 protein is CASSPRQDSEQYF. The CDR3 nucleotides read TGTGCCAGCAGTCCACGACAGGATAGCGAGCAGTACTTC.

This clonotype has just a few counts. The chain employs TRBV11-2 and TRBJ2-2; no clear D gene. The CDR3 contains 13 residues. The germline gives CDR1 SGHAT, CDR2 FQNNGV. The V end lost 1 base, the J end lost 7 bases, and 7 bases lay between the germline ends. CDR3 nucleotide sequence: TGTGCCAGCAGCTTAGTTGGGATCGGGGAGCTGTTTTTT. Its translation is CASSLVGIGELFF.

The rearrangement links TRBV11-2 to TRBJ2-2, with TRBD2 matching 12 bases. Germline V gene lookup returns CDR1 SGHAT and CDR2 FQNNGV. The CDR3 loop spans 18 amino acids. V lost 3 bases, J lost 5 bases, and 10 bases stayed unmatched. The CDR3 loop reads CASSFVSLAGGRTGELFF. In DNA, the CDR3 is TGTGCCAGCAGCTTTGTTTCCCTAGCGGGAGGGAGGACCGGGGAGCTGTTTTTT.

The V gene is TRBV7-2, the J gene TRBJ2-4; possible D gene TRBD2, 6 bases. The CDR3 length is 15 residues. Trimming shortened V by 6 bases and J by 3 bases, and 15 bases separated the two germline ends. Germline CDR1 is SGHTA and CDR2 is FQGNSA. CDR3 DNA sequence: TGTGCCAGCAGGGGGGGTTACGCGGGCAAAAACATTCAGTACTTC. It encodes CASRGGYAGKNIQYF.

This clonotype was seen a handful of times. V is TRBV7-9 and J is TRBJ2-5, with TRBD1 matching over 7 bases. The V gene end was trimmed by 3 bases and the J gene end by 4 bases; junction bases not matched to a gene: 8. CDR1 is SEHNR, CDR2 FQNEAQ, per germline (reference sequence). The CDR3 spans 15 residues. DNA for the CDR3: TGTGCCAGCAGCTTCATCGACAGGGACGGAGAGACCCAGTACTTC. Translating it yields CASSFIDRDGETQYF.

The sample holds a few counts of this clonotype. The chain joins TRBV3-1 to TRBJ1-1; D remains ambiguous. V was clipped by 0 bases and J by 6 bases, with 8 bases between them. CDR1 and CDR2 (germline): LGHDT, YNNKEL (reference sequence). The CDR3 sequence is 13 residues long. The CDR3 is CASSQDRFSEAFF. CDR3 DNA sequence: TGTGCCAGCAGCCAAGATCGATTCTCTGAAGCTTTCTTT.

J is TRBJ2-3 and V is TRBV27; no definite D call. Germline V gives CDR1 MNHEY, CDR2 SMNVEV (reference sequence). The V and J ends lost 6 bases and 4 bases respectively, with 11 bases between them. The CDR3 is made up of 13 amino acids. This CDR3 is CASSLVMADTQYF. For the CDR3, the DNA is TGTGCCAGCAGCCTCGTTATGGCAGATACGCAGTATTTT.

The V and J genes are TRBV20-1 and TRBJ2-5, with TRBD2 matching 14 bases. V was clipped by 3 bases and J by 1 base; unmatched bases: 4. The length of the CDR3 is 16 residues. In germline, CDR1 is DFQATT, CDR2 SNEGSKA (reference sequence). CDR3 in DNA: TGCAGTGCTAGGGGACTAGCGGGAGTGACCCAAGAGACCCAGTACTTC. Its translation is CSARGLAGVTQETQYF.

This clonotype appeared a few times. The V call is TRBV12-5, the J call TRBJ2-2, with D possibly matching TRBD2 (6 bases). The V gene lost 5 bases and the J gene lost 4 bases, with 11 bases spanning the gap. This CDR3 region has 14 residues. The V gene's germline CDR1 is LGHNT and CDR2 FRNRAP. This CDR3 is CASGLGGGTGELFF. The CDR3 DNA is TGTGCTAGTGGTCTGGGGGGAGGCACCGGGGAGCTGTTTTTT. Looking up the rest from reference TRBV12-5 and TRBJ2-2 gives the full variable domain: DARVTQTPRHKVTEMGQEVTMRCQPILGHNTVFWYRQTMMQGLELLAYFRNRAPLDDSGMPKDRFSAEMPDATLATLKIQPSEPRDSAVYFCASGLGGGTGELFFGEGSRLTVL.

V and J are TRBV28 and TRBJ2-1; D may be TRBD1 (6 bases). The CDR3 runs to 13 residues. V lost 4 bases to trimming and J lost 8 bases, with 12 bases between them. Germline V lookup: CDR1 MDHEN, CDR2 SYDVKM. CDR3: CASSYDRFYEQFF. The CDR3 nucleotides read TGTGCCAGCAGTTACGACAGGTTCTATGAGCAGTTCTTC. The full variable domain, completed using reference TRBV28 and TRBJ2-1, is DVKVTQSSRYLVKRTGEKVFLECVQDMDHENMFWYRQDPGLGLRLIYFSYDVKMKEKGDIPEGYSVSREKKERFSLILESASTNQTSMYLCASSYDRFYEQFFGPGTRLTVL.

The J gene is TRBJ2-1, the V gene TRBV4-3, with TRBD2 matching over 7 bases. The J segment lost 7 bases and the V segment lost 1 base, leaving 7 bases of the junction unmatched. From germline, CDR1 is LGHNA and CDR2 YSLEER. The CDR3 contains 15 residues. CDR3 nucleotide sequence: TGCGCCAGCAGCCAAGTTGCGGGAGCTTCGAATGAGCAGTTCTTC. The encoded protein is CASSQVAGASNEQFF.

J is TRBJ1-4 and V is TRBV5-1; D gene ambiguous. This CDR3 region has 14 residues. V lost 4 bases and J lost 8, with 15 bases in between. The V gene's germline CDR1 is SGHRS and CDR2 YFSETQ. CDR3 loop: CASSLLSEREKLFF. In nucleotides, the CDR3 is TGCGCCAGCAGCCTCCTATCCGAAAGAGAAAAACTGTTTTTT. Full variable domain (rest looked up from reference TRBV5-1 and TRBJ1-4): KAGVTQTPRYLIKTRGQQVTLSCSPISGHRSVSWYQQTPGQGLQFLFEYFSETQRNKGNFPGRFSGRQFSNSRSEMNVSTLELGDSALYLCASSLLSEREKLFFGSGTQLSVL.

The rearrangement joins TRBV11-2 to TRBJ2-2, with 12 bases identical to TRBD1. V shed 3 bases and J 7 bases; nucleotides not matched to a gene: 6. This CDR3 has 16 residues. The germline V gene has CDR1 SGHAT and CDR2 FQNNGV. The CDR3 sequence is CASSFPGQGASGELFF. CDR3 in DNA: TGTGCCAGCAGCTTTCCGGGACAGGGGGCAAGCGGGGAGCTGTTTTTT.

The gene calls are TRBV20-1 and TRBJ2-7; 8 nucleotides line up with TRBD2. Unmatched junction bases numbered 10, after V lost 3 bases and J lost 3 bases. The V gene's germline CDR1 is DFQATT and CDR2 SNEGSKA (reference sequence). The CDR3 contains 15 residues. CDR3 loop: CSARMMSGRGYEQYF. In DNA, the CDR3 is TGCAGTGCTAGGATGATGAGCGGGAGAGGCTACGAGCAGTACTTC.

This clonotype has a handful of counts. This chain uses TRBV7-2 with TRBJ2-3; D ambiguous. The V end was cut by 3 bases, the J end by 4 bases, with 11 bases between. There are 14 residues in the CDR3. CDR1 is SGHTA, CDR2 FQGNSA, per germline. In nucleotides, the CDR3 is TGTGCCAGCAGCTTTTTTTCCCCCCCAGATACGCAGTATTTT. Amino acids: CASSFFSPPDTQYF.

This rearrangement joins TRBV20-1 to TRBJ1-2; D not certain. The CDR3 extends over 13 amino acids. V was cut by 4 bases and J by 2 bases, with 11 bases left in between. Germline CDR1 DFQATT, CDR2 SNEGSKA (reference sequence). CDR3: CSAIRRENYGYTF. The CDR3 DNA follows: TGCAGTGCTATTAGACGGGAAAACTATGGCTACACCTTC.